The present TCR beta chain was sequenced within a study of blood T cells in healthy people across ages. A J-beta primer mix and a sample-barcoded 5' primer were used in a second PCR of roughly 6 to 12 cycles. Every molecule of cDNA carried a tag from a template-switch adaptor with 12 random nucleotides. TCRdb re-called the 5' RACE reads through MiXCR, storing one row per CDR3 protein. Of roughly 650,000 distinct CDR3 sequences in the sample, roughly 32% were seen once. Overall study results and limits: Naive T cell percentage and TCR beta diversity correlated strongly. Donor CMV status was unknown, possibly confounding expanded clonotype changes.

This clonotype was seen ten or more times. Its antigen is still unknown. This clonotype was sampled from a woman aged 80 or over in good health. Input material: blood.

This CDR3 reads CASSRGDGAGEETQYF. The CDR3 DNA sequence: TGTGCCAGCAGCCGGGGGGACGGGGCGGGAGAGGAGACCCAGTACTTC. V is TRBV3-1 and J is TRBJ2-5, with 7 bases matching TRBD2. This CDR3 contains 16 residues. The ends lost 4 bases at V and 5 bases at J; junction bases unmatched: 13. CDR1 LGHDT and CDR2 YNNKEL come from the germline V gene (reference sequence).